Below are 23 T cell receptor beta chains sequenced from a single sample in a study of identical twins' blood T cells. TCRdb called the 5' RACE reads again in MiXCR, with one record for every CDR3 protein. The sample has roughly 340,000 distinct CDR3 sequences, around 30% seen once. The specimen was PBMCs. The origin of the receptors is a woman aged 18 to 55 in good health.

The table lists this clonotype with many counts. DNA for the CDR3: TGTGCCAGCAGCCAAGAGTGGGCGGGAGGGCGAAATACGCAGTATTTT. Its translation is CASSQEWAGGRNTQYF. V is TRBV3-1 and J is TRBJ2-3; 9 nucleotides match TRBD2. CDR3 size: 16 residues. The germline gives CDR1 LGHDT, CDR2 YNNKEL (reference sequence). The V and J ends lost 0 bases and 7 bases, in that order; junction bases with no gene match: 8.

This clonotype was counted a few times. This chain joins TRBV5-1 and TRBJ1-1; unclear D gene. V lost 0 bases to trimming and J lost 0 bases, with 6 bases between them. The CDR3 loop spans 14 amino acids. Per the germline V gene, CDR1 is SGHRS and CDR2 is YFSETQ. The CDR3 here is CASSLVFVNTEAFF. As DNA, the CDR3 is TGCGCCAGCAGCTTGGTTTTCGTGAACACTGAAGCTTTCTTT.

In this sample, this clonotype turned up a few times. The chain has TRBV12-3 or TRBV12-4 and TRBJ2-4, with 14 bases aligning to TRBD2. V dropped 3 bases and J dropped 1; count of bases not matched to a gene: 8. The CDR3 is 19 amino acids. The CDR3 here is CASSFKTSGRGLAKNIQYF. CDR3 nucleotide sequence: TGTGCCAGCAGTTTCAAGACTAGCGGGAGGGGTCTGGCCAAAAACATTCAGTACTTC.

CDR3 sequence reads: CASSTGLAGGTDTQYF. CDR3 sequence (DNA): TGTGCCAGCTCAACGGGACTAGCGGGAGGCACAGATACGCAGTATTTT. The rearrangement joins TRBV18 to TRBJ2-3; TRBD2 aligns across 14 bases. The germline gives CDR1 KGHSH, CDR2 LQKENI. The V segment lost 5 bases and the J segment 1 base; nucleotides outside the gene matches: 2. The CDR3 totals 16 residues.

The table lists this clonotype with a few counts. The chain links TRBV20-1 to TRBJ2-7; no reliable D call. The CDR3 has 14 amino acids. V was trimmed by 6 bases and J by 0 bases, leaving 15 bases between them. In germline, CDR1 is DFQATT, CDR2 SNEGSKA (reference sequence). CDR3 sequence: CSARSLTSSYEQYF. The CDR3, as DNA: TGCAGTGCGCGCTCCCTGACCAGCTCCTACGAGCAGTACTTC.

This clonotype occurred a few times. The chain carries TRBV11-2 and TRBJ1-3; tentative D call: TRBD1 (5 bases). The CDR3 consists of 19 residues. CDR1 is SGHAT, CDR2 FQNNGV, per germline. Trimming took 4 bases from V and 1 from J, leaving 23 bases between them. CDR3 DNA: TGTGCCAGCAGCTCAAACTCCGGGACTCCTGGACCTTCTGGAAACACCATATATTTT. This sequence encodes CASSSNSGTPGPSGNTIYF.

This clonotype appeared a single time. A much larger clone differs by one base, so this may be a read error. The chain is built from TRBV10-3 and TRBJ1-2; no firm D call. This CDR3 is built from 12 residues. With 6 bases removed from V and 10 bases from J, the gap between germline ends came to 15 bases. CDR1 is ENHRY and CDR2 is SYGVKD in the germline V gene. CDR3 region: CAIRPDNTDYTF. The DNA of the CDR3 is TGTGCCATCAGACCCGACAACACTGACTACACCTTC.

This clonotype was observed a few times. V is TRBV7-9 and J is TRBJ1-1; 7 bases fit TRBD1. The V segment lost 3 bases and the J segment 3 bases; nucleotides outside the gene matches: 7. Per germline, CDR1 SEHNR and CDR2 FQNEAQ (reference sequence). The CDR3 spans 15 residues. Here the CDR3 DNA reads TGTGCCAGCAGCTTGCGACAGGGAGGTTACACTGAAGCTTTCTTT. It yields the protein CASSLRQGGYTEAFF.

This chain's CDR3 is CASSKTASKPGYTF. The DNA for the CDR3 is TGTGCCAGCTCAAAGACAGCATCTAAGCCGGGCTACACCTTC. This rearrangement joins TRBV18 to TRBJ1-2; possible D gene TRBD1, 5 bases. Germline CDR1 KGHSH, CDR2 LQKENI. V was trimmed by 5 bases and J by 8 bases, leaving 18 bases between them. This CDR3 spans 14 amino acids.

This clonotype was seen just once. The gene calls are TRBV20-1 and TRBJ2-7; 8 nucleotides match TRBD2. With 5 bases clipped from V and 0 bases from J, the junction kept 12 bases outside the gene matches. This CDR3 is 16 amino acids long. The V gene's germline CDR1 is DFQATT and CDR2 SNEGSKA (reference sequence). Here the CDR3 reads CSAPRGGISSSYEQYF. The CDR3 coding sequence is TGCAGTGCTCCTCGGGGGGGAATAAGTAGCTCCTACGAGCAGTACTTC.

The V gene is TRBV27, the J gene TRBJ2-7; 8 bases align to TRBD1. The germline V gene has CDR1 MNHEY and CDR2 SMNVEV (reference sequence). The CDR3 is 13 amino acids. V was pared by 5 bases and J by 5 bases, with 5 bases of the junction left unmatched. The CDR3 region has the DNA TGTGCCAGCAGTCTGACAGGGGTCAACGAGCAGTACTTC. Its protein is CASSLTGVNEQYF.

A few counts support this clonotype. The rearrangement links TRBV6-1 to TRBJ1-1, with TRBD1 as a possible D gene (5 bases). The germline V gene has CDR1 MNHNS and CDR2 SASEGT. The CDR3 has 16 residues. V lost 2 bases, J lost 5 bases, and 18 bases lay in between. As DNA, the CDR3 is TGTGCCAGCAGTGAAAGGCTAACGGGGCGAAGGACTGAAGCTTTCTTT. This translates into CASSERLTGRRTEAFF.

Only a few counts were recorded for this clonotype. This chain uses TRBV18 with TRBJ1-1; no clear D. This CDR3 is 14 amino acids long. V was trimmed by 6 bases and J by 1 base, leaving 12 bases between them. Germline CDR1 KGHSH, CDR2 LQKENI. The CDR3 here is CASSPPWGNTEAFF. The CDR3 nucleotides read TGTGCCAGCTCCCCCCCTTGGGGGAACACTGAAGCTTTCTTT.

This clonotype was picked up one time. A much larger clone differs from this one at a single base, so this may be a read error. The V and J genes are TRBV20-1 and TRBJ1-6; the D is unclear. From germline, CDR1 is DFQATT and CDR2 SNEGSKA (reference sequence). The germline V and J ends were trimmed by 1 base and 0 bases, with 13 bases remaining between them. The CDR3 sequence is 17 residues long. The CDR3, as DNA: TGCAGTGCTAGAGCTTGTCAGAGCAGCTCCTATAATTCACCCCTCCACTTT. Amino acids: CSARACQSSSYNSPLHF.

This chain uses TRBV29-1 with TRBJ1-5; D is undetermined. CDR1 is SQVTM and CDR2 is ANQGSEA in the germline V gene. The CDR3 contains 13 residues. The ends were cut back, 4 bases at V and 0 bases at J, with 7 bases in the middle. The CDR3: CSVGLSSNQPQHF. The CDR3 DNA reads as TGCAGCGTTGGGCTCAGTAGCAATCAGCCCCAGCATTTT.

This clonotype was seen more than once but under ten times. The chain is built from TRBV6-2 or TRBV6-3 and TRBJ2-3, with TRBD2 matching over 7 bases. Trimming cost V 6 bases and J 6 bases; bases outside gene matches: 12. This CDR3 is 15 amino acids long. In germline, CDR1 is MNHEY, CDR2 SVGEGT. This CDR3 reads CASSLYGGTVDTQYF. In DNA form, the CDR3 reads TGTGCCAGCAGCCTTTACGGGGGGACGGTTGATACGCAGTATTTT.

V gene TRBV2 combines with J gene TRBJ1-6; 7 positions agree with TRBD1. The length of the CDR3 is 16 residues. CDR1 SNHLY and CDR2 FYNNEI come from the germline V gene. With V trimmed by 2 bases and J by 6 bases, 7 bases remained unmatched. The CDR3 here is CASSEQGGGGNSPLHF. CDR3 in DNA: TGTGCCAGCAGTGAACAGGGGGGAGGTGGTAATTCACCCCTCCACTTT.

The chain recombines TRBV7-9 with TRBJ2-1; no clear D gene. Trimming took off 7 bases at V and 7 bases at J, with 11 bases between the two ends. CDR1 SEHNR and CDR2 FQNEAQ come from the germline V gene (reference sequence). The CDR3 is made up of 12 amino acids. The CDR3 DNA reads as TGTGCCAGCACCCCTGGCCAGAATGAGCAGTTCTTC. Translating it yields CASTPGQNEQFF.

This clonotype has a count of ten or more. The genes are TRBV6-6 and TRBJ2-3; the D gene is possibly TRBD2 (6 bases). V shed 5 bases and J shed 5 bases, with 11 bases lying between them. The CDR3 totals 13 residues. Germline V gene lookup returns CDR1 MNHNY and CDR2 SVGAGI (reference sequence). DNA of the CDR3: TGTGCCAGCAGTCCGCGGGGTTTAGATACGCAGTATTTT. This translates into CASSPRGLDTQYF.

This clonotype has more than one count but fewer than ten. The genes are TRBV19 and TRBJ1-5; D uncertain. The ends were cut back, 2 bases at V and 6 bases at J, with 11 bases in the middle. Germline V gene data show CDR1 as LNHDA and CDR2 as SQIVND (reference sequence). There are 14 residues in the CDR3. The CDR3 protein is CASSIQLSGQPQHF. DNA of the CDR3: TGTGCCAGTAGTATACAACTTTCCGGTCAGCCCCAGCATTTT.

This clonotype was detected a few times. The rearrangement links TRBV5-5 to TRBJ1-4; D gene unclear. CDR1 and CDR2 (germline): SGHKS, YYEKEE (reference sequence). This CDR3 region has 16 residues. Deletions cut 0 bases from V and 0 bases from J, with 9 bases between. The CDR3 sequence: CASSLGGSTTNEKLFF. CDR3 bases: TGTGCCAGCAGCTTGGGTGGGAGTACAACTAATGAAAAACTGTTTTTT.

The genes are TRBV21-1 and TRBJ2-5; the table's D call of TRBD1 was not tested on the DNA. TRBV21-1 is a documented pseudogene. The CDR3 extends over 16 amino acids. The CDR3 nucleotides are TGTGCCAGCAGCACAATTATGGGACAGGGAGAAGAGACCCAGTACTTC. This sequence encodes CASSTIMGQGEETQYF.

In its sample, this clonotype was seen many times. The rearrangement links TRBV19 to TRBJ1-1; D may be TRBD1 (5 bases). V was pared by 6 bases and J by 0 bases, with 8 bases between. The CDR3 consists of 13 residues. The germline gives CDR1 LNHDA, CDR2 SQIVND (reference sequence). DNA of the CDR3: TGTGCCAGTAGCGGGGCGATGAACACTGAAGCTTTCTTT. Translated: CASSGAMNTEAFF.